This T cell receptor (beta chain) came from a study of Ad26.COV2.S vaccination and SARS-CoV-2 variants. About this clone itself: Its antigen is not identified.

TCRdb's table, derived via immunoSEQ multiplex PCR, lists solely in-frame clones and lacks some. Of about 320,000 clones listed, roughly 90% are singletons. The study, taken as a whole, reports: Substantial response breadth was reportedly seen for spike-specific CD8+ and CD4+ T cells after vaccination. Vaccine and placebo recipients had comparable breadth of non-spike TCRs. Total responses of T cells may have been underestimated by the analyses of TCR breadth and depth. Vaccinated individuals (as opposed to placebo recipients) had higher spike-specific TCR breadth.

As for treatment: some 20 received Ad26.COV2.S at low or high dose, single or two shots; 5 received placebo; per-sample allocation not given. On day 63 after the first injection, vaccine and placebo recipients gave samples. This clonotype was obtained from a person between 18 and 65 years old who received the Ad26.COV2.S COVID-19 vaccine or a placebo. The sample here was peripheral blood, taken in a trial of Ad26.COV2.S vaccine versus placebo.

The CDR3 loop reads CASSQATGGDTF. In DNA, the CDR3 is TGTGCCAGCAGCCAAGCGACAGGGGGTGACACCTTC. The chain recombines TRBV3-1 (or the pseudogene TRBV3-2) with TRBJ1-2; 9 bases match TRBD1. Germline CDR1 reads LGHDT; CDR2 reads YNNKEL (reference sequence). The ends lost 1 base at V and 12 bases at J; junction bases unmatched: 3. The CDR3 is made up of 12 amino acids.